These T cell receptor beta chains were read from a single sample in a study of cytomegalovirus exposure and HLA in healthy donors. Clones were sequenced by immunoSEQ multiplex PCR, and TCRdb holds only the in-frame ones, with some missing. Of some 90,000 clones in the sample, about four fifths were seen once. The sequencing sample was made of PBMCs. The receptor source for this set is a man between 50 and 59 years old in good health and CMV-seropositive. Each CDR3 is given with its conserved first and last residue. Fields, in order: clone size, D gene, J gene, V gene, CDR3 DNA, CDR3 protein. D genes are given only for firm matches. Size is omitted from some rows. Given values are once, few, many or a class for expanded clones.

abundance: NA; d_gene: NA; j_gene: TRBJ1-5; v_gene: TRBV5-8; CDR3nt: TGTGCCAGCAGCAACCTGAATCGAGGGGGTCGACGGCATTTT; CDR3aa: CASSNLNRGGRRHF
abundance: NA; d_gene: NA; j_gene: TRBJ1-2; v_gene: TRBV2; CDR3nt: TGTGCCAGCAGTCTGACTGGATACAACTATGGCTACACCTTC; CDR3aa: CASSLTGYNYGYTF
abundance: NA; d_gene: NA; j_gene: TRBJ2-7; v_gene: TRBV10-3; CDR3nt: TGTGCCATCAGTGAGTCGCTCAGATACTACGAGCAGTACTTC; CDR3aa: CAISESLRYYEQYF
abundance: NA; d_gene: TRBD2; j_gene: TRBJ2-1; v_gene: TRBV14; CDR3nt: TGTGCCAGCAGCCAGTCTAGCGGGAGGTACAATGAGCAGTTCTTC; CDR3aa: CASSQSSGRYNEQFF
abundance: NA; d_gene: TRBD2; j_gene: TRBJ2-1; v_gene: TRBV15; CDR3nt: TGTGCCACCAGCAGAGTTGGGACTAGCGGGGGCTGGGAGCAGTTCTTC; CDR3aa: CATSRVGTSGGWEQFF
abundance: NA; d_gene: NA; j_gene: TRBJ2-7; v_gene: TRBV30; CDR3nt: TGTGCCTGGAGTAAACTACAGGGTTGGGAGTACTTC; CDR3aa: CAWSKLQGWEYF
abundance: NA; d_gene: TRBD2; j_gene: TRBJ2-1; v_gene: TRBV6-5; CDR3nt: TGTGCCACCTACGGGGGGATGGGCAATGAGCAGTTCTTC; CDR3aa: CATYGGMGNEQFF
abundance: NA; d_gene: NA; j_gene: TRBJ2-4; v_gene: TRBV15; CDR3nt: TGTGCCACCAGCAGAGATGGCGGAGGGGCTGGGGTTCAGTACTTC; CDR3aa: CATSRDGGGAGVQYF
abundance: NA; d_gene: NA; j_gene: TRBJ1-5; v_gene: TRBV19; CDR3nt: TGTGCCAGTAGTATATCTACAGGGCCCCAGCATTTT; CDR3aa: CASSISTGPQHF
abundance: NA; d_gene: TRBD1; j_gene: TRBJ1-4; v_gene: TRBV30; CDR3nt: TGTGCCTGGGCGAAGGGACAGGGGCGCACTAATGAAAAACTGTTTTTT; CDR3aa: CAWAKGQGRTNEKLFF
abundance: NA; d_gene: NA; j_gene: TRBJ2-1; v_gene: TRBV19; CDR3nt: TGTGCCAGTAGCGAGGATACGATATGGCAGTTCTTC; CDR3aa: CASSEDTIWQFF
abundance: NA; d_gene: TRBD1; j_gene: TRBJ1-2; v_gene: TRBV7-2; CDR3nt: TGTGCCAGCAGCCCGAAGCGACAGGGGAGCTACACCTTC; CDR3aa: CASSPKRQGSYTF
abundance: NA; d_gene: TRBD2; j_gene: TRBJ2-2; v_gene: TRBV18; CDR3nt: TGTGCCAGCTCACCAGGTCTAGCGGGAGCCACCGGGGAGCTGTTTTTT; CDR3aa: CASSPGLAGATGELFF
abundance: NA; d_gene: TRBD1; j_gene: TRBJ1-1; v_gene: TRBV5-4; CDR3nt: TGTGCCAGCAGCTTCGAGGACAGGAGGAACACTGAAGCTTTCTTT; CDR3aa: CASSFEDRRNTEAFF
abundance: NA; d_gene: TRBD2; j_gene: TRBJ2-2; v_gene: TRBV7-2; CDR3nt: TGTGCCAGCAGCTTAGAAGCGGGATTCGGGGCCGGGGAGCTGTTTTTT; CDR3aa: CASSLEAGFGAGELFF
abundance: NA; d_gene: NA; j_gene: TRBJ1-2; v_gene: TRBV13; CDR3nt: TGTGCCAGCAGTCAGGACAGTTTCTATGGCTACACCTTC; CDR3aa: CASSQDSFYGYTF
abundance: NA; d_gene: TRBD1; j_gene: TRBJ2-6; v_gene: TRBV19; CDR3nt: TGTGCCAGTAGTGCGGACAGGGCAACTGGGGCCAACGTCCTGACTTTC; CDR3aa: CASSADRATGANVLTF
abundance: NA; d_gene: NA; j_gene: TRBJ2-1; v_gene: TRBV13; CDR3nt: TGTGCCAGCAGCTTACCCCCTTCAGGGATCAATGAGCAGTTCTTC; CDR3aa: CASSLPPSGINEQFF
abundance: once; d_gene: NA; j_gene: TRBJ1-2; v_gene: TRBV29-1; CDR3nt: TGCAGCGTAGCCCCCCCTGAGTACTATGGCTACACCTTC; CDR3aa: CSVAPPEYYGYTF
abundance: NA; d_gene: NA; j_gene: TRBJ1-5; v_gene: TRBV11-2; CDR3nt: TGTGCCAGCAGCTTAGTGGGGGCCAGCAATCAGCCCCAGCATTTT; CDR3aa: CASSLVGASNQPQHF
abundance: NA; d_gene: TRBD1; j_gene: TRBJ2-5; v_gene: TRBV5-5; CDR3nt: TGTGCCAGCAGCTTGGGACAGGGGGGCGAGACCCAGTACTTC; CDR3aa: CASSLGQGGETQYF
abundance: NA; d_gene: TRBD2; j_gene: TRBJ2-7; v_gene: TRBV4-2; CDR3nt: TGTGCCAGCAGCGATCGCGGGAGGTCCTACGAGCAGTACTTC; CDR3aa: CASSDRGRSYEQYF